Following are 21 T cell receptor beta chains from one sample sequenced in a study of molecular identifiers for immune sequencing clone quantification. TCRdb fed the PCR reads into MiXCR, producing one record per CDR3 protein. The sample contains about half a million distinct CDR3 sequences, 20% to 25% of which appear only once. Sequenced input: naive CD8+ T cells from blood, with Jurkat cell RNA spiked in. Subset denoted: FACS-sorted CD8+CD4-CCR7+CD45RA+ naive T cells. These receptors were taken from a human donor in good health. Some libraries in this study had Jurkat cell RNA spiked in.

This clonotype was counted ten times or more. This chain links TRBV20-1 with TRBJ1-2; 9 nucleotides match TRBD1. CDR3 length: 13 amino acids. The germline CDR1 and CDR2 sequences are DFQATT and SNEGSKA (reference sequence). V lost 6 bases and J lost 3; bases outside the gene matches: 5. The CDR3 here is CSARDRDDYGYTF. The DNA for the CDR3 is TGCAGTGCCAGGGACAGGGATGACTATGGCTACACCTTC.

In its sample, this clonotype was seen many times. The rearrangement joins TRBV4-3 to TRBJ2-3; tentative D call: TRBD2 (5 bases). The CDR3 has 16 amino acids. V was cut by 0 bases and J by 2 bases, with 12 bases left in between. Germline CDR1 LGHNA, CDR2 YSLEER. CDR3 nucleotide sequence: TGCGCCAGCAGCCAAGATCCCCGGGGTCTCACAGATACGCAGTATTTT. This codes for CASSQDPRGLTDTQYF.

This clonotype occurred a few times. The CDR3 nucleotides are TGTGCCAGCAGTGAAGGCAACCAAGAGACCCAGTACTTC. Translated, it gives CASSEGNQETQYF. This chain links TRBV2 with TRBJ2-5; no definite D call. Germline values: CDR1 SNHLY, CDR2 FYNNEI. V was shortened by 1 base and J by 0 bases, with 3 bases between the two germline ends. This CDR3 region has 13 residues.

Notes on this clonotype: Being one base from a much bigger clone, this may be a read error. The J gene is TRBJ2-7, the V gene TRBV4-3; 9 bases line up with TRBD2. The CDR3 totals 18 residues. Germline assignment: CDR1 LGHNA and CDR2 YSLEER. DNA for the CDR3: TGCGCCAGCAGCCAATCACCAATTAGCGGGGGTCCGTCCTACGAGCAGTGCTTC. This codes for CASSQSPISGGPSYEQCF.

The V gene is TRBV20-1, the J gene TRBJ1-6, with 8 bases identical to TRBD1. The CDR3 is 13 amino acids. Germline CDR1 is DFQATT and CDR2 is SNEGSKA (reference sequence). V shed 8 bases and J 7 bases; nucleotides not matched to a gene: 7. The DNA of the CDR3 is TGCAGTACTAAGGACAGGGCGAATTCACCCCTCCACTTT. Protein: CSTKDRANSPLHF.

Details on this clonotype: Possible read error: a much larger clone is one base away. The chain combines TRBV7-9 with TRBJ2-7; the match to TRBD2 covers 13 bases. The germline CDR1 and CDR2 sequences are SEHNR and FQNEAQ (reference sequence). Losses at the gene ends were 8 bases for V and 0 bases for J; bases not matched to a gene: 10. The CDR3 extends over 17 amino acids. The CDR3 protein is CASARTSGSDVSYEQYF. CDR3 DNA: TGTGCCAGCGCCAGGACTAGCGGGAGCGATGTCTCCTACGAGCAGTACTTC.

V usage is TRBV6-1 and J usage is TRBJ1-5; TRBD1 is a possible D gene (5 bases). The CDR3 contains 19 residues. Germline values: CDR1 MNHNS, CDR2 SASEGT. V gave up 6 bases and J gave up 0 bases, with 24 bases separating them. In DNA, the CDR3 is TGTGCCAGCAGCCCAGACAGACAGAATTATAAATATAGCAATCAGCCCCAGCATTTT. It encodes CASSPDRQNYKYSNQPQHF.

This clonotype was counted between two and nine times. J is TRBJ2-7 and V is TRBV28; a weak D match, TRBD1 (6 bases). V shed 4 bases and J shed 4 bases, with 23 bases lying between them. Per the germline V gene, CDR1 is MDHEN and CDR2 is SYDVKM. The CDR3 runs 17 residues. In DNA form, the CDR3 reads TGTGCCAGCAGTTCCCCTTGGAGGACAGAGCTTTTATACGAGCAGTACTTC. Protein product: CASSSPWRTELLYEQYF.

This clonotype was seen many times. This sequence joins TRBV29-1 and TRBJ2-7; D perhaps matches TRBD1 (5 bases). Trimming removed 5 bases at V and 7 bases at J, with 12 bases between. CDR3 length: 11 amino acids. From germline, CDR1 is SQVTM and CDR2 ANQGSEA. CDR3 in DNA: TGCAGCGTTCCAGGGCCTCTGGAGCAGTACTTC. Translated, it gives CSVPGPLEQYF.

The genes are TRBV11-2 and TRBJ1-1; D ambiguous. V lost 3 bases and J 6 bases, leaving 11 bases between the germline ends. The CDR3 spans 13 residues. The germline V gene has CDR1 SGHAT and CDR2 FQNNGV. The CDR3 region has the DNA TGTGCCAGCAGCTTGATCCCGGGATCTGAAGCTTTCTTT. It encodes CASSLIPGSEAFF.

This clonotype appeared many times. The chain links TRBV5-1 to TRBJ2-7; TRBD2 might be the D (5 bases). Trimming stripped 0 bases from V and 2 bases from J, with 12 bases between. The CDR3 contains 15 residues. Germline loops: CDR1 SGHRS, CDR2 YFSETQ. CDR3 amino acids: CASSLAFEGTYEQYF. DNA for the CDR3: TGCGCCAGCAGCTTGGCCTTTGAGGGAACCTACGAGCAGTACTTC.

This clonotype was picked up a small number of times. This chain links TRBV19 with TRBJ2-7, with TRBD1 matching 8 bases. Per germline, CDR1 LNHDA and CDR2 SQIVND (reference sequence). V was pared by 4 bases and J by 4 bases, with 9 bases of the junction left unmatched. The CDR3 consists of 15 residues. The DNA of the CDR3 is TGTGCCAGTAGTAAAGGACAGGGTTTAAGTTACGAGCAGTACTTC. Translated, it gives CASSKGQGLSYEQYF.

The chain has TRBV4-3 and TRBJ2-1; possible D gene TRBD2, 7 bases. Trimming took 0 bases from V and 0 from J, leaving 12 bases between them. The CDR3 covers 17 residues. Germline lookup yields CDR1 LGHNA and CDR2 YSLEER. CDR3 in amino acids: CASSQDEGGASYNEQFF. The CDR3 DNA reads as TGCGCCAGCAGCCAAGATGAAGGGGGGGCCTCCTACAATGAGCAGTTCTTC.

There are many counts of this clonotype. The chain employs TRBV4-2 and TRBJ2-5; D may be TRBD1 or TRBD2 (6 bases each). This CDR3 is built from 14 residues. V lost 5 bases to trimming and J lost 2 bases, with 12 bases between them. CDR1 LGHNA and CDR2 YNFKEQ come from the germline V gene. CDR3 DNA: TGTGCCAGCAGCGCGAGGAGGGGGCAAGAGACCCAGTACTTC. Its translation is CASSARRGQETQYF.

This clonotype was counted between two and nine times. This chain links TRBV5-4 with TRBJ1-2; 7 positions match TRBD1. The CDR3 sequence is 13 residues long. The germline V gene has CDR1 SGHNT and CDR2 YYREEE (reference sequence). With V trimmed by 2 bases and J by 6 bases, 4 bases remained unmatched. CDR3 sequence (DNA): TGTGCCAGCAGCTTAACAGGGGACAATGGCTACACCTTC. It codes for CASSLTGDNGYTF.

The chain joins TRBV27 to TRBJ2-3; a possible D gene is TRBD1 (6 bases). CDR3 length: 16 residues. Trimming cost V 8 bases and J 10 bases, with 28 bases left between them. Per the germline V gene, CDR1 is MNHEY and CDR2 is SMNVEV (reference sequence). The CDR3 sequence is CASHPQAGTTDSAQYF. DNA for the CDR3: TGTGCCAGCCACCCCCAGGCCGGGACAACCGACTCTGCGCAGTATTTT.

Turning to this clonotype: A much more abundant neighbour one base away suggests this may be a read error. The chain recombines TRBV20-1 with TRBJ2-2; no definite D call. Trimming removed 3 bases from V and 0 bases from J, with 14 bases in between. Germline loops: CDR1 DFQATT, CDR2 SNEGSKA (reference sequence). CDR3 length: 16 residues. The CDR3 DNA sequence: TGCAGTGCTAGTGATAGAAGGGTATCGAACACCGGGGAGCTGTTTTTT. Residues: CSASDRRVSNTGELFF.

This clonotype was picked up many times. The V and J genes are TRBV5-1 and TRBJ2-5; tentative D call: TRBD1 (6 bases). Germline-derived CDR1 and CDR2 are SGHRS and YFSETQ. This CDR3 has 15 residues. Trimming took off 4 bases at V and 3 bases at J, with 16 bases between the two ends. CDR3 amino acids: CASSIDPWTEETQYF. The CDR3 coding sequence is TGCGCCAGCAGCATCGACCCCTGGACAGAAGAGACCCAGTACTTC.

This clonotype was seen a few times. This chain joins TRBV13 and TRBJ2-7; D is unclear. The CDR3 length is 15 residues. Germline V gene data show CDR1 as PRHDT and CDR2 as FYEKMQ (reference sequence). Trimming pared 5 bases from V and 2 bases from J, leaving 16 bases between. CDR3 residues: CASSDTEARPYEQYF. CDR3 DNA: TGTGCCAGCAGCGATACCGAGGCACGTCCCTACGAGCAGTACTTC.

This rearrangement joins TRBV2 to TRBJ1-1; no reliable D call. CDR3 size: 14 residues. V lost 8 bases to trimming and J lost 5 bases, with 18 bases between them. Germline CDR1 and CDR2: SNHLY and FYNNEI. CDR3 in amino acids: CASGVSVGGTEAFF. In DNA, the CDR3 is TGTGCCAGCGGTGTGAGTGTGGGAGGGACTGAAGCTTTCTTT.

This clonotype has a count of ten or more. The chain has TRBV29-1 and TRBJ1-1; D unclear. With 7 bases removed from V and 2 bases from J, the gap between germline ends came to 5 bases. Germline CDR1 reads SQVTM; CDR2 reads ANQGSEA. CDR3 length equals 10 residues. CDR3 region: CSGYNTEAFF. In DNA form, the CDR3 reads TGCAGCGGCTATAACACTGAAGCTTTCTTT.